These T cell receptor beta chains were read from a single sample in a study of cytomegalovirus exposure and HLA in healthy donors. The repertoire was sequenced with immunoSEQ multiplex PCR; TCRdb's copy has only in-frame clones and lacks some. The repertoire consists of some 150,000 clones, with roughly three quarters occurring once and the leading ten covering 4.5% to 6.5%. Sequencing input: PBMCs. These receptors were taken from a male donor in good health and CMV-seronegative. Both conserved end residues are part of each CDR3. Fields, in order: CDR3 length, J gene, D gene, V gene, clone size, CDR3 protein, CDR3 DNA. The D gene is left open where the match is weak. Where a row states a size, it is once, few, many or the class of an expanded clone; other rows omit it.

>15|TRBJ2-1|TRBD1|TRBV6-1|-
CASSVGTEMYNEQFF
TGTGCCAGCAGTGTAGGGACAGAGATGTACAATGAGCAGTTCTTC
>13|TRBJ1-2|TRBD1|TRBV5-1|-
CASSAGQVQGYTF
TGCGCCAGCAGCGCGGGACAGGTCCAAGGCTACACCTTC
>15|TRBJ2-7|TRBD2|TRBV27|-
CASGKAAGEVYEQYF
TGTGCCAGCGGCAAGGCGGCGGGGGAAGTTTACGAGCAGTACTTC
>14|TRBJ1-4|TRBD1|TRBV4-2|-
CASRTGGESEKLFF
TGTGCCAGCAGGACAGGGGGCGAGAGTGAAAAACTGTTTTTT
>15|TRBJ2-7|-|TRBV29-1|-
CSVGTSGGVHYEQYF
TGCAGCGTTGGGACAAGTGGGGGCGTTCACTACGAGCAGTACTTC
>15|TRBJ1-6|-|TRBV30|-
CAGRRGSSYNSPLHF
TGTGCCGGGAGGAGGGGGAGCTCCTATAATTCACCCCTCCACTTT
>16|TRBJ2-1|TRBD2|TRBV30|-
CAWGKLGLAGGNEQFF
TGTGCCTGGGGCAAACTTGGACTAGCGGGGGGCAATGAGCAGTTCTTC
>15|TRBJ2-2|-|TRBV5-1|once
CASSWTPTGTGELFF
TGCGCCAGCAGCTGGACCCCTACGGGGACCGGGGAGCTGTTTTTT
>18|TRBJ2-1|TRBD1|TRBV4-1|-
CASSAPGQGRRGNNRQFF
TGCGCCAGCAGCGCACCGGGACAGGGTCGGAGGGGCAACAATCGGCAGTTCTTC
>15|TRBJ1-2|-|TRBV7-9|-
CASSLDSGPNYGYTF
TGTGCCAGCAGCTTAGATTCAGGGCCTAACTATGGCTACACCTTC
>14|TRBJ2-7|-|TRBV7-2|-
CASSPQGQSYEQYF
TGTGCCAGCAGCCCACAAGGACAGAGCTACGAGCAGTACTTC
>16|TRBJ2-6|TRBD1|TRBV10-3|-
CAIKGQGAAGANVLTF
TGTGCCATCAAGGGACAGGGGGCAGCTGGGGCCAACGTCCTGACTTTC
>13|TRBJ1-2|-|TRBV19|once
CASSMGTPLGYTF
TGTGCCAGTAGTATGGGGACACCGCTAGGCTACACCTTC
>10|TRBJ1-2|-|TRBV6-5|-
CAAYYYGYTF
TGTGCCGCCTACTACTATGGCTACACCTTC
>15|TRBJ2-3|-|TRBV15|-
CATSRDGVSTDTQYF
TGTGCCACCAGCAGAGACGGGGTTAGCACAGATACGCAGTATTTT
>13|TRBJ2-5|-|TRBV7-3|-
CASSLRFGETQYF
TGTGCCAGCAGCTTGCGGTTCGGAGAGACCCAGTACTTC
>15|TRBJ2-2|-|TRBV19|once
CASSIVQVNTGELFF
TGTGCCAGTAGTATCGTTCAGGTGAACACCGGGGAGCTGTTTTTT
>14|TRBJ1-1|-|TRBV18|-
CASSPSAKNTEAFF
TGTGCCAGCTCACCATCCGCTAAGAACACTGAAGCTTTCTTT
>14|TRBJ2-7|-|TRBV9|few
CASSSRGAGYEQYF
TGTGCCAGCAGCTCCCGGGGAGCTGGCTACGAGCAGTACTTC
>14|TRBJ1-2|-|TRBV10-3|-
CAISGGTFFRSYTF
TGTGCCATCAGTGGGGGGACATTTTTCAGAAGTTACACCTTC